The 5 T cell receptor beta chains below all came from one sample that was sequenced in a study of blood T cell repertoires in COVID-19. Repertoires were generated with immunoSEQ multiplex PCR, while TCRdb's copy carries only in-frame clones and drops some. The sample records over 250,000 clones, roughly nine tenths being singletons. Sequenced material: peripheral blood. These receptors were collected from a man in his forties or fifties with acute or convalescent COVID-19.

The rearrangement joins TRBV5-1 to TRBJ2-5, with 8 bases fitting TRBD2. The CDR3 is made up of 14 amino acids. CDR1 SGHRS and CDR2 YFSETQ come from the germline V gene. V was clipped by 3 bases and J by 5 bases; unmatched bases: 6. The CDR3 reads CASSSGLGVETQYF. The DNA of the CDR3 is TGCGCCAGCAGCTCGGGACTAGGCGTGGAGACCCAGTACTTC.

The rearrangement uses TRBV25-1 and TRBJ2-1; 11 bases agree with TRBD2. With V trimmed by 1 base and J by 3 bases, 5 bases remained unmatched. This CDR3 region has 17 residues. Germline V gene lookup returns CDR1 MGHDK and CDR2 SYGVNS. The CDR3: CASSESASGGFYNEQFF. Written as DNA, the CDR3 is TGTGCCAGCAGTGAATCGGCTAGCGGGGGGTTCTACAATGAGCAGTTCTTC. Based on the CDR3 plus reference TRBV25-1 and TRBJ2-1, the full variable domain is EADIYQTPRYLVIGTGKKITLECSQTMGHDKMYWYQQDPGMELHLIHYSYGVNSTEKGDLSSESTVSRIRTEHFPLTLESARPSHTSQYLCASSESASGGFYNEQFFGPGTRLTVL.

CDR3 protein: CASLLSLTGNEQFF. The CDR3 DNA sequence: TGTGCCAGCCTCCTTTCCCTCACAGGCAATGAGCAGTTCTTC. The rearrangement joins TRBV28 to TRBJ2-1; TRBD1 is a possible D gene (5 bases). CDR3 size: 14 residues. Trimming took 8 bases from V and 6 from J, leaving 17 bases between them. CDR1 is MDHEN and CDR2 is SYDVKM in the germline V gene.

The V gene is TRBV5-1, the J gene TRBJ2-3, with 8 bases identical to TRBD1. The germline gives CDR1 SGHRS, CDR2 YFSETQ. The J segment lost 4 bases and the V segment lost 4 bases, leaving 5 bases of the junction unmatched. The CDR3 length is 14 residues. The CDR3 region has the DNA TGCGCCAGCAGCGAGACAGGGGTGGCAGATACGCAGTATTTT. It encodes CASSETGVADTQYF.

This chain connects TRBV6-2 or TRBV6-3 to TRBJ2-3, with a possible D match to TRBD2 (5 bases). V was shortened by 2 bases and J by 6 bases, with 12 bases between the two germline ends. The CDR3 has 14 residues. Germline V gene lookup returns CDR1 MNHEY and CDR2 SVGEGT. The CDR3 DNA reads as TGTGCCAGCAGTTACGGAGGCCGTCATGATACGCAGTATTTT. As protein: CASSYGGRHDTQYF.